The next 14 T cell receptor beta chains were all read from a single sample in a study of T cells in lung cancer brain metastases. Profiling relied on immunoSEQ multiplex PCR, and the TCRdb table lists in-frame clones only, not all of them. The sample lists about 4,200 clones, about 90% seen once, with 8.1% in the top ten. Sequencing input: tumor tissue from the primary lung tumor. All receptors come from a man in his fifties or sixties with non-small cell lung cancer.

This rearrangement joins TRBV9 to TRBJ2-3; 7 bases fit TRBD2. Germline lookup yields CDR1 SGDLS and CDR2 YYNGEE. V gave up 7 bases and J gave up 2 bases; unmatched junction bases: 7. This CDR3 contains 14 residues. The CDR3: CASGLGGITDTQYF. DNA of the CDR3: TGTGCCAGCGGCCTCGGGGGGATCACAGATACGCAGTATTTT. The full variable domain, its missing parts supplied by reference TRBV9 and TRBJ2-3, is DSGVTQTPKHLITATGQRVTLRCSPRSGDLSVYWYQQSLDQGLQFLIQYYNGEERAKGNILERFSAQQFPDLHSELNLSSLELGDSALYFCASGLGGITDTQYFGPGTRLTVL.

This chain connects TRBV5-1 to TRBJ1-1; TRBD1 is a possible D gene (6 bases). The CDR3 runs 17 residues. The V gene lost 3 bases and the J gene lost 0 bases, with 18 bases spanning the gap. Germline CDR1 reads SGHRS; CDR2 reads YFSETQ. The CDR3 sequence: CASSSKGGSDMNTEAFF. The CDR3 coding sequence is TGCGCCAGCAGCTCCAAGGGGGGGTCTGATATGAACACTGAAGCTTTCTTT.

J is TRBJ2-5 and V is TRBV9; the D gene is possibly TRBD1 (6 bases). Deletions cut 0 bases from V and 1 base from J, with 7 bases between. CDR1 is SGDLS, CDR2 YYNGEE, per germline. This CDR3 comprises 14 residues. The CDR3 region has the DNA TGTGCCAGCAGCGTAGGACAGGCCCAAGAGACCCAGTACTTC. This translates into CASSVGQAQETQYF.

The chain combines TRBV4-3 with TRBJ1-4; maybe TRBD1 (6 bases). The CDR3 is 16 amino acids. Between the trimmed V and J ends, which lost 0 bases and 10 bases, there was a span of 18 bases. Germline values: CDR1 LGHNA, CDR2 YSLEER. CDR3 sequence (DNA): TGCGCCAGCAGCCAAGATTTTGCGGGGGCGCGGACAAAACTGTTTTTT. The encoded protein is CASSQDFAGARTKLFF.

The rearrangement joins TRBV28 to TRBJ2-7; 8 bases are a match to TRBD2. This CDR3 region has 15 residues. CDR1 is MDHEN, CDR2 SYDVKM, per germline. V lost 6 bases and J lost 2; bases outside the gene matches: 9. The CDR3 DNA reads as TGTGCCAGCAGCTCCCTTACTAGCGGCCCCTACGAGCAGTACTTC. Translation: CASSSLTSGPYEQYF.

The chain has TRBV11-1 and TRBJ1-1; D remains unclear. The germline V and J ends were trimmed by 0 bases and 0 bases, with 8 bases remaining between them. This CDR3 contains 15 residues. The germline CDR1 and CDR2 sequences are SGHAT and FQDESV (reference sequence). CDR3 sequence reads: CASSLALRLNTEAFF. CDR3 DNA: TGTGCCAGCAGCTTAGCGCTTAGGTTGAACACTGAAGCTTTCTTT.

This chain links TRBV28 with TRBJ2-6; 7 bases are shared with TRBD1. Germline CDR1 and CDR2: MDHEN and SYDVKM. Unmatched junction bases numbered 6, after V lost 7 bases and J lost 0 bases. The CDR3 totals 16 residues. CDR3 region: CASTRGQASGANVLTF. CDR3 in DNA: TGTGCCAGCACCCGAGGACAGGCCTCTGGGGCCAACGTCCTGACTTTC.

The V and J genes are TRBV7-8 and TRBJ1-5; D not certain. Germline V gene lookup returns CDR1 SGHVS and CDR2 FQNEAQ. The V and J ends lost 3 bases and 0 bases respectively, with 24 bases between them. The length of the CDR3 is 20 residues. The CDR3 reads CASSFGARQSTLYSNQPQHF. The CDR3 coding sequence is TGTGCCAGCAGCTTTGGAGCTCGGCAGTCCACACTCTATAGCAATCAGCCCCAGCATTTT.

V gene TRBV11-2 combines with J gene TRBJ2-3; D is undetermined. The CDR3 has 14 amino acids. Germline-derived CDR1 and CDR2 are SGHAT and FQNNGV. V dropped 6 bases and J dropped 4 bases, with 14 bases sitting between them. CDR3 in amino acids: CASRTQDGSDTQYF. Here the CDR3 DNA reads TGTGCCAGCAGGACTCAGGATGGGTCAGATACGCAGTATTTT. The whole variable domain, remainder taken from reference TRBV11-2 and TRBJ2-3, is EAGVAQSPRYKIIEKRQSVAFWCNPISGHATLYWYQQILGQGPKLLIQFQNNGVVDDSQLPKDRFSAERLKGVDSTLKIQPAKLEDSAVYLCASRTQDGSDTQYFGPGTRLTVL.

V gene TRBV7-9 combines with J gene TRBJ1-4; 8 nucleotides line up with TRBD1. V shed 5 bases, J shed 4 bases, and the junction held 6 bases outside the gene matches. There are 15 residues in the CDR3. Looked up from germline, CDR1 is SEHNR and CDR2 is FQNEAQ (reference sequence). CDR3 nucleotides: TGTGCCAGCAGCCTTACGACAGGGGTTAATGAAAAACTGTTTTTT. It yields the protein CASSLTTGVNEKLFF.

This chain uses TRBV27 with TRBJ2-2; TRBD2 agrees at 9 bases. Germline V lookup: CDR1 MNHEY, CDR2 SMNVEV (reference sequence). V trimming: 2 bases; J trimming: 4 bases; junction bases outside the gene matches: 5. CDR3 length: 16 residues. Written as DNA, the CDR3 is TGTGCCAGCAGTTTACTAGCGGGGACTGCCACCGGGGAGCTGTTTTTT. Protein: CASSLLAGTATGELFF.

The rearrangement links TRBV9 to TRBJ2-3; 8 bases match TRBD2. This CDR3 region has 16 residues. CDR1 and CDR2 from the germline V gene are SGDLS and YYNGEE. Trimming cost V 4 bases and J 1 base; bases outside gene matches: 8. CDR3 DNA sequence: TGTGCCAGCAGCCCTCGTGCAGCGGGGGGCACAGATACGCAGTATTTT. Encoded protein: CASSPRAAGGTDTQYF. Combining the CDR3 with reference TRBV9 and TRBJ2-3 gives the whole variable domain DSGVTQTPKHLITATGQRVTLRCSPRSGDLSVYWYQQSLDQGLQFLIQYYNGEERAKGNILERFSAQQFPDLHSELNLSSLELGDSALYFCASSPRAAGGTDTQYFGPGTRLTVL.

The chain couples TRBV18 to TRBJ1-1, with TRBD1 as a possible D gene (5 bases). The CDR3 spans 14 residues. Trimming stripped 3 bases from V and 2 bases from J, with 10 bases between. Germline values: CDR1 KGHSH, CDR2 LQKENI. CDR3 region: CASSPGHRNTEAFF. The DNA of the CDR3 is TGTGCCAGCTCACCGGGGCACAGAAACACTGAAGCTTTCTTT.

This clone showed up just once. V gene TRBV2 combines with J gene TRBJ1-4; a possible D gene is TRBD1 (6 bases). The CDR3 has 14 residues. Germline V CDR1 and CDR2: SNHLY, FYNNEI. The V gene lost 3 bases and the J gene lost 2 bases, with 7 bases spanning the gap. CDR3 coding DNA: TGTGCCAGCAGTGAGGACAGCACTAATGAAAAACTGTTTTTT. Encoded protein: CASSEDSTNEKLFF.